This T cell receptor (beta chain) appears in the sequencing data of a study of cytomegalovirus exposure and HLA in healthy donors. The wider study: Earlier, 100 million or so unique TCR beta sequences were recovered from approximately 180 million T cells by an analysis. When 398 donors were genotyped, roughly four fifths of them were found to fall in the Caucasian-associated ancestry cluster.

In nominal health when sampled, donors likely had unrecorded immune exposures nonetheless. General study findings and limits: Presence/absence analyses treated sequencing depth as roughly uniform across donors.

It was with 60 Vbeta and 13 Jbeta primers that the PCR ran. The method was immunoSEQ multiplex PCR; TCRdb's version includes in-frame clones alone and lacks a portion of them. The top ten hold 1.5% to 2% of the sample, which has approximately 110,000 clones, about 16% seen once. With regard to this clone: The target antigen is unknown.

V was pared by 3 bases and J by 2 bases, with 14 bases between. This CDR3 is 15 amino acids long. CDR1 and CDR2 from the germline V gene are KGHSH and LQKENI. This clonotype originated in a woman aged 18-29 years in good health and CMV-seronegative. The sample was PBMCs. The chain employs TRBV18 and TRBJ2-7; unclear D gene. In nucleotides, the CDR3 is TGTGCCAGCTCACCCAGTACCGCCTCCGCCTACGAGCAGTACTTC. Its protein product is CASSPSTASAYEQYF.